This T cell receptor (beta chain) was sequenced for a study of regulatory T cells in long-lasting Graves disease. This clonotype was found a few times. Its antigen remains unidentified. Germline CDR1 reads ENHRY; CDR2 reads SYGVKD. CDR3 length: 11 residues. V was pared by 10 bases and J by 8 bases, with 14 bases between. Time point here: newly diagnosed GD, antithyroid drugs for less than 3 months. Scientists built the TCR library using RNA that was extracted from PBMCs. Study-wide points: There was favoring of TRBV28, TRBJ1-2 and TRBJ2-5 in persistent disease.

With iRepertoire HTBI primers and Arm-PCR of CDR3 regions, TCR beta libraries were built. Via MiXCR, TCRdb re-called the multiplex PCR reads, giving one row per CDR3 protein. The sample contains 440,000 or so distinct CDR3 sequences, under 15% of which appear only once. These sequences were also reported in another study, on T cells in Graves' hyperthyroidism and ophthalmopathy. This second report adds: Subjects aged 18 to 65 presented with newly diagnosed hyperthyroidism of less than 2 months' duration. The primer set for the first-round RT-PCR of the TCR CDR3 was HTBI. Most clonotypes that expanded in the thyroid above 0.001 also showed up in blood.

Sequenced here: peripheral blood mononuclear cells (PBMCs), sampled at new diagnosis, from a patient treated with antithyroid drugs. This sequence was found in a woman in her twenties or thirties with Graves disease. V gene TRBV10-3 combines with J gene TRBJ1-2; D remains unclear. Here the CDR3 reads CATMDALGYTF. CDR3 DNA: TGTGCCACGATGGACGCTCTGGGCTACACCTTC.